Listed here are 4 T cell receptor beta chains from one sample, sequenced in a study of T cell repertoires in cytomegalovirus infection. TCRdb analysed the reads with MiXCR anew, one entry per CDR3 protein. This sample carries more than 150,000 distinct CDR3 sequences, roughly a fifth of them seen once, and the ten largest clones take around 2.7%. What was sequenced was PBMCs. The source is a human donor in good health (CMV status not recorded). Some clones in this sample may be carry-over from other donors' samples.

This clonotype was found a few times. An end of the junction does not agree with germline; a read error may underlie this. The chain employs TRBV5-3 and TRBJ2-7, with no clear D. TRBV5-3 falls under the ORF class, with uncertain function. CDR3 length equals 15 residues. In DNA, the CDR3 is TGTGCCAGCAGCTTGGAAGCCGCCCAAGACTACGAGCAGTACTTC. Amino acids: CASSLEAAQDYEQYF.

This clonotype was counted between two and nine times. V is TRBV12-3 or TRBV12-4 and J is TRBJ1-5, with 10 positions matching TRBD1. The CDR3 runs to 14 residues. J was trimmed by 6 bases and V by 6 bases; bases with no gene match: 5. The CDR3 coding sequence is TGTGCCAGCAGGAGACAGGGGGCGGTTCAGCCCCAGCATTTT. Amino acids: CASRRQGAVQPQHF.

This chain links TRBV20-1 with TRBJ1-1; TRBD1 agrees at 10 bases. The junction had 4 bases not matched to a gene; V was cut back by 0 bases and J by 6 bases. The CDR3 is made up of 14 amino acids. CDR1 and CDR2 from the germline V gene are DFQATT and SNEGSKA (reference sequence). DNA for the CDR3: TGCAGTGCTAGAGACGACAGGGGGCGCCCTGAAGCTTTCTTT. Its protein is CSARDDRGRPEAFF.

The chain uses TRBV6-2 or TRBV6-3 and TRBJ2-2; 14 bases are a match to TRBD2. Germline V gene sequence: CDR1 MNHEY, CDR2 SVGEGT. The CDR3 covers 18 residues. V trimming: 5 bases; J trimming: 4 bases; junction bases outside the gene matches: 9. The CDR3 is CASSLTSGRAISTGELFF. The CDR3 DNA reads TGTGCCAGCAGTCTGACTAGCGGGAGGGCCATAAGCACCGGGGAGCTGTTTTTT.